Listed below are T cell receptor beta chains from one sample, sequenced in a study of cytomegalovirus exposure and HLA in healthy donors. Produced via immunoSEQ multiplex PCR; TCRdb's table is partial and in-frame only. The data show around 110,000 clones, 9% to 10% seen once. Sequenced: PBMCs. All receptors come from a man aged 30-40 years in good health and CMV-seronegative. The CDR3 runs from the conserved cysteine through the conserved F or W. D genes are given only for firm matches. Clone size is given for some rows only: seen once, a few or many times, or a class if the clone is expanded.

CDR3 protein	CDR3 DNA	D gene	V gene	J gene	clone size
CAISGTVSYEQYF	TGTGCCATCAGCGGGACAGTCTCCTACGAGCAGTACTTC	TRBD1	TRBV10-3	TRBJ2-7	few
CASTFAGGGSTDTQYF	TGTGCCAGCACCTTTGCTGGCGGGGGATCCACAGATACGCAGTATTTT	TRBD2	TRBV7-8	TRBJ2-3	-
CASKEGSNTEAFF	TGCGCCAGCAAGGAGGGATCGAACACTGAAGCTTTCTTT	-	TRBV5-1	TRBJ1-1	few
CASSYLVAVPGEDEQFF	TGTGCCAGCAGCTACCTGGTGGCGGTACCCGGGGAAGATGAGCAGTTCTTC	-	TRBV11-1	TRBJ2-1	few
CASSFSGGGKETQYF	TGTGCCAGCAGCTTTAGCGGGGGAGGAAAAGAGACCCAGTACTTC	TRBD2	TRBV11-2	TRBJ2-5	-
CASSPEGGRVSHTDTQYF	TGCGCCAGCAGCCCCGAGGGGGGGAGGGTGTCCCACACAGATACGCAGTATTTT	-	TRBV5-1	TRBJ2-3	-
CATSSPHQGGGPDSPLHF	TGTGCCACCAGCTCTCCCCATCAAGGAGGGGGCCCGGATTCACCCCTCCACTTT	TRBD1	TRBV15	TRBJ1-6	-
CASSVTSRTDTQYF	TGTGCCAGCAGCGTTACTAGCCGCACAGATACGCAGTATTTT	-	TRBV5-4	TRBJ2-3	few
CSAGGGTEKLFF	TGCAGCGCGGGAGGGGGCACTGAAAAACTGTTTTTT	TRBD1	TRBV29-1	TRBJ1-4	few
CASSQERQGDYGYTF	TGCGCCAGCAGCCAAGAACGGCAGGGCGACTATGGCTACACCTTC	-	TRBV4-3	TRBJ1-2	few
CASSLGQGAYEQYF	TGTGCCAGCAGCTTAGGACAGGGCGCCTACGAGCAGTACTTC	TRBD1	TRBV11-3	TRBJ2-7	few
CASSRTGATNEKLFF	TGCGCCAGCAGCCGAACAGGGGCAACTAATGAAAAACTGTTTTTT	TRBD1	TRBV4-1	TRBJ1-4	-
CAIRQGAPNYGYTF	TGTGCCATCAGACAGGGGGCCCCTAACTATGGCTACACCTTC	TRBD1	TRBV28	TRBJ1-2	-
CASSVGQGIAIQYF	TGTGCCAGCAGTGTTGGGCAGGGTATCGCCATTCAGTACTTC	-	TRBV25-1	TRBJ2-4	-
CASSFIGTSGSDEQYF	TGTGCCAGCAGCTTTATTGGTACTAGCGGGAGTGACGAGCAGTACTTC	TRBD2	TRBV11-2	TRBJ2-7	-
CASSEFQGANTEAFF	TGTGCCAGCAGTGAATTTCAGGGGGCGAACACTGAAGCTTTCTTT	TRBD1	TRBV6-1	TRBJ1-1	-
CASSLGRLAGGREQYF	TGTGCCAGCAGTTTAGGGCGATTAGCGGGAGGTAGGGAGCAGTACTTC	TRBD2	TRBV28	TRBJ2-7	-
CASSLRAGTGESEAFF	TGTGCCAGCAGCCTTAGGGCCGGGACAGGGGAGTCTGAAGCTTTCTTT	TRBD1	TRBV7-8	TRBJ1-1	-
CASSIVAGTEAFF	TGTGCCAGTAGTATAGTAGCTGGGACTGAAGCTTTCTTT	-	TRBV19	TRBJ1-1	few
CASSPPRGYGYTF	TGCGCCAGCAGCCCCCCCCGGGGCTATGGCTACACCTTC	-	TRBV4-1	TRBJ1-2	few
CASSLNLGQGIYEQYF	TGTGCCAGCAGCTTAAACCTGGGACAGGGGATCTACGAGCAGTACTTC	TRBD1	TRBV7-9	TRBJ2-7	few
CASSLVDRAATEAFF	TGTGCCAGCAGCTTGGTGGACAGGGCGGCCACTGAAGCTTTCTTT	TRBD1	TRBV5-6	TRBJ1-1	-
CASSGGGSLTDTQYF	TGTGCCAGCAGTGGTGGGGGCTCGTTGACAGATACGCAGTATTTT	-	TRBV28	TRBJ2-3	-
CASRTGTGRLIQYF	TGTGCCAGCAGAACCGGGACAGGGCGCCTGATACAGTACTTC	TRBD1	TRBV27	TRBJ2-7	-
CANRGLASTDTQYF	TGTGCTAACCGTGGACTGGCTAGCACAGATACGCAGTATTTT	-	TRBV7-2	TRBJ2-3	-
CASGFRAGGETQYF	TGTGCTAGTGGTTTCCGAGCGGGGGGCGAGACCCAGTACTTC	TRBD2	TRBV12-5	TRBJ2-5	few
CASSLPGGWSSGANVLTF	TGTGCCAGCAGCTTACCTGGTGGTTGGAGCTCTGGGGCCAACGTCCTGACTTTC	-	TRBV5-6	TRBJ2-6	-
CASSNTGGTEAFF	TGCGCCAGCAGCAATACAGGGGGCACTGAAGCTTTCTTT	TRBD1	TRBV5-1	TRBJ1-1	-
CASSQDPSGRADYEQYF	TGCGCCAGCAGCCAAGACCCCAGCGGGAGGGCCGACTACGAGCAGTACTTC	TRBD2	TRBV4-3	TRBJ2-7	-
CASSQSLQETQYF	TGCGCCAGCAGTCAATCTCTCCAAGAGACCCAGTACTTC	-	TRBV23-1	TRBJ2-5	-
CASSLSGTLNTEAFF	TGTGCCAGCAGTTTATCGGGGACACTGAACACTGAAGCTTTCTTT	-	TRBV27	TRBJ1-1	few
CASSSEDRGGYEQYF	TGTGCCAGCAGCTCGGAAGACAGGGGTGGTTACGAGCAGTACTTC	TRBD1	TRBV13	TRBJ2-7	few
CASSFFGTSGSEGADTQYF	TGTGCCAGCAGTTTTTTCGGGACTAGCGGGAGCGAGGGGGCAGATACGCAGTATTTT	TRBD2	TRBV27	TRBJ2-3	few
CASSVVEGYTPDTQYF	TGTGCCAGCAGCGTAGTCGAGGGCTACACCCCAGATACGCAGTATTTT	-	TRBV9	TRBJ2-3	few
CASSEVKGQGGPGNTIYF	TGTGCCAGCAGTGAAGTGAAGGGACAGGGGGGACCTGGAAACACCATATATTTT	TRBD1	TRBV2	TRBJ1-3	few
CASSPLDRAHYGYTF	TGTGCCAGCAGCCCTCTGGACAGAGCGCACTATGGCTACACCTTC	-	TRBV14	TRBJ1-2	-
CASSLREEQYF	TGTGCCAGCAGCCTAAGGGAGGAGCAGTACTTC	-	TRBV11-2	TRBJ2-7	-
CASSIGQGESPLHF	TGTGCCAGTAGTATCGGACAGGGGGAATCACCCCTCCACTTT	TRBD1	TRBV19	TRBJ1-6	-
CSVSGGTEAFF	TGCAGCGTTTCGGGGGGCACTGAAGCTTTCTTT	-	TRBV29-1	TRBJ1-1	-
CASSSFNQPQHF	TGTGCCAGTAGCTCTTTTAATCAGCCCCAGCATTTT	-	TRBV19	TRBJ1-5	-
CAVEPGQGSGYTF	TGTGCCGTAGAGCCGGGACAGGGCTCTGGCTACACCTTC	TRBD1	TRBV10-3	TRBJ1-2	few
CASSPMGYTEAFF	TGTGCCAGCTCACCAATGGGCTACACTGAAGCTTTCTTT	-	TRBV18	TRBJ1-1	few
CASSSRLAGGPGEQFF	TGTGCCAGCAGTTCCCGACTAGCGGGAGGGCCGGGCGAGCAGTTCTTC	TRBD2	TRBV6-5	TRBJ2-1	-
CASSVGQANNQPQHF	TGTGCCAGCAGCGTAGGACAGGCGAACAATCAGCCCCAGCATTTT	-	TRBV9	TRBJ1-5	few
CASSAAWDREETQYF	TGCGCCAGCAGCGCCGCCTGGGACAGGGAAGAGACCCAGTACTTC	TRBD1	TRBV4-1	TRBJ2-5	-
CASSPREGNTGELFF	TGTGCCAGCAGCCCGCGCGAGGGGAACACCGGGGAGCTGTTTTTT	-	TRBV11-2	TRBJ2-2	few
CASSGLTNTGELFF	TGTGCCAGTAGTGGACTAACAAACACCGGGGAGCTGTTTTTT	-	TRBV19	TRBJ2-2	few
CSASSTDTQYF	TGCAGTGCTTCTTCCACAGATACGCAGTATTTT	-	TRBV20-1	TRBJ2-3	-
CASSSRGGGSPSYEQYF	TGTGCCAGCAGCTCGCGGGGGGGAGGGAGCCCCTCCTACGAGCAGTACTTC	TRBD2	TRBV11-3	TRBJ2-7	-
CASSLTSGETQYF	TGTGCCAGCAGCTTGACTAGCGGGGAGACCCAGTACTTC	TRBD2	TRBV5-6	TRBJ2-5	few
CASSPDTGGWQETQYF	TGTGCCAGCAGCCCGGACACAGGGGGTTGGCAAGAGACCCAGTACTTC	TRBD1	TRBV7-2	TRBJ2-5	-
CASSLARQGYYGYTF	TGTGCCAGCAGCTTGGCCCGACAGGGCTACTATGGCTACACCTTC	TRBD1	TRBV5-4	TRBJ1-2	few
CASSSRTGVQQETQYF	TGTGCCAGCAGCTCGAGGACAGGTGTTCAACAAGAGACCCAGTACTTC	TRBD1	TRBV11-2	TRBJ2-5	-
CASSRTSEETQYF	TGCGCCAGCAGCCGGACTAGCGAAGAGACCCAGTACTTC	TRBD2	TRBV4-3	TRBJ2-5	few
CAWSAGGNQPQHF	TGTGCCTGGAGTGCCGGGGGCAATCAGCCCCAGCATTTT	-	TRBV30	TRBJ1-5	few
CASGSQGGGSYEQYF	TGTGCCAGCGGGTCCCAGGGGGGTGGGTCCTACGAGCAGTACTTC	-	TRBV28	TRBJ2-7	-